One and the same sample provided the 24 T cell receptor beta chains below, sequenced in a study of Ad26.COV2.S vaccination and SARS-CoV-2 variants. As for treatment: around 19 received Ad26.COV2.S at low or high dose, single or two shots; about 5 received placebo; per-sample allocation not given. On day 63 after the first injection, vaccine and placebo recipients gave samples. Assay: immunoSEQ multiplex PCR; the TCRdb copy retains only in-frame clones and omits some. The table records 350,000 to 600,000 clones, about 88% of them present only once. The source was peripheral blood, collected in a trial of Ad26.COV2.S vaccine versus placebo. The receptors were sampled from a person between 18 and 65 years old who received the Ad26.COV2.S COVID-19 vaccine or a placebo.

The rearrangement joins TRBV27 to TRBJ1-5, with unresolved D. Trimming removed 0 bases from V and 9 bases from J, with 12 bases in between. Germline assignment: CDR1 MNHEY and CDR2 SMNVEV (reference sequence). This CDR3 has 14 amino acids. The CDR3 nucleotides read TGTGCCAGCAGTTTATCCCCGGAGACCCGGCCCCAGCATTTT. Its translation: CASSLSPETRPQHF.

The rearrangement joins TRBV27 to TRBJ2-2; D gene uncertain. Germline V lookup: CDR1 MNHEY, CDR2 SMNVEV (reference sequence). V lost 2 bases, J lost 3 bases, and 7 bases lay in between. This CDR3 region has 14 residues. The CDR3 spells CASSLGVHTGELFF. The CDR3 DNA follows: TGTGCCAGCAGTTTAGGAGTACACACCGGGGAGCTGTTTTTT.

The CDR3 nucleotides are TGTGCCAGCAGCCAACGTCCACGGAACGTACGAAACTACAATGAGCAGTTCTTC. It is translated as CASSQRPRNVRNYNEQFF. The V gene is TRBV3-1 (or the pseudogene TRBV3-2), the J gene TRBJ2-1; D unresolved. The length of the CDR3 is 18 residues. V lost 2 bases and J 3 bases, leaving 20 bases between the germline ends. Germline V gives CDR1 LGHDT, CDR2 YNNKEL (reference sequence).

The rearrangement links TRBV28 to TRBJ2-7; D is perhaps TRBD2 (5 bases). V lost 7 bases and J 6 bases, leaving 13 bases between the germline ends. The CDR3 runs to 12 residues. Germline CDR1 MDHEN, CDR2 SYDVKM. This CDR3 is CASKVNAGEQYF. Written as DNA, the CDR3 is TGTGCCAGCAAGGTCAATGCGGGCGAGCAGTACTTC.

This clone was observed at least ten times. The gene calls are TRBV19 and TRBJ1-5; tentatively, D is TRBD1 (6 bases). Germline CDR1 reads LNHDA; CDR2 reads SQIVND (reference sequence). This CDR3 is built from 13 residues. V shed 6 bases and J shed 6 bases, with 12 bases lying between them. The CDR3 nucleotides are TGTGCCAGTAGAAACAGGGTCGGTCAGCCCCAGCATTTT. Protein sequence: CASRNRVGQPQHF.

This clone is a singleton in its sample. V usage is TRBV3-1 (or the pseudogene TRBV3-2) and J usage is TRBJ1-1; a possible D gene is TRBD1 (6 bases). The germline gives CDR1 LGHDT, CDR2 YNNKEL (reference sequence). Trimming left V 4 bases short and J 7 bases short, with 16 bases between. The CDR3 spans 14 residues. CDR3 coding DNA: TGTGCCAGCAGCCCGAGACAGGACGGTCTTGAAGCTTTCTTT. Protein: CASSPRQDGLEAFF.

The chain has TRBV6-2 or TRBV6-3 and TRBJ2-7; D may be TRBD1 or TRBD2 (5 bases each). V was trimmed by 1 base and J by 1 base, leaving 11 bases between them. Looked up from germline, CDR1 is MNHEY and CDR2 is SVGEGT. The CDR3 covers 15 residues. The CDR3: CASSYWDGPSYEQYF. The CDR3 DNA is TGTGCCAGCAGTTACTGGGACGGACCTTCCTACGAGCAGTACTTC.

The table lists this clone with a few counts. The chain has TRBV25-1 and TRBJ1-6; 10 bases match TRBD1. Germline-derived CDR1 and CDR2 are MGHDK and SYGVNS. CDR3 length equals 17 residues. V was pared by 1 base and J by 7 bases, with 7 bases of the junction left unmatched. CDR3 coding DNA: TGTGCCAGCAGTGAATTCGCCGGGACAGGGGAAAATTCACCCCTCCACTTT. It encodes CASSEFAGTGENSPLHF.

This clone has just one count. The gene calls are TRBV2 and TRBJ1-3; D is uncertain. Per the germline V gene, CDR1 is SNHLY and CDR2 is FYNNEI. The CDR3 runs 16 residues. Trimming took 3 bases from V and 1 from J, leaving 13 bases between them. The chain's CDR3 is CASSDLARVSGNTIYF. The CDR3 DNA is TGTGCCAGCAGTGACCTGGCCCGGGTATCTGGAAACACCATATATTTT.

The genes are TRBV6-5 and TRBJ1-1, with 7 bases lining up with TRBD1. The germline CDR1 and CDR2 sequences are MNHEY and SVGAGI. The CDR3 is 13 amino acids. V lost 8 bases to trimming and J lost 5 bases; unmatched junction nucleotides: 8. Written as DNA, the CDR3 is TGTGCCAGCGGAAGTCAGGGGGGGACTGAAGCTTTCTTT. Translation: CASGSQGGTEAFF.

The J gene is TRBJ1-2, the V gene TRBV14, with D unresolved. CDR1 and CDR2 from the germline V gene are SGHDN and FVKESK. Trimming cost V 4 bases and J 2 bases, with 5 bases left between them. The CDR3 sequence is 12 residues long. The CDR3 coding sequence is TGTGCCAGCAGCCCGGGGAACTATGGCTACACCTTC. Translated: CASSPGNYGYTF.

The J gene is TRBJ1-6, the V gene TRBV9; D might be TRBD1 (5 bases). This CDR3 comprises 17 residues. V lost 3 bases and J lost 0, with 13 bases in between. The germline gives CDR1 SGDLS, CDR2 YYNGEE. The chain's CDR3 is CASSASGGSSYNSPLHF. The CDR3 region has the DNA TGTGCCAGCAGCGCGTCGGGGGGGAGCTCCTATAATTCACCCCTCCACTTT.

The V gene is TRBV28, the J gene TRBJ1-1, with 7 bases fitting TRBD1. The V gene end was trimmed by 1 base and the J gene end by 10 bases; junction bases not matched to a gene: 9. Germline CDR1 is MDHEN and CDR2 is SYDVKM. CDR3 length equals 14 residues. DNA for the CDR3: TGTGCCAGCAGTTTATTGAAACGACAGGGCTTAGCTTTCTTT. Translating it yields CASSLLKRQGLAFF.

The chain recombines TRBV15 with TRBJ2-7; D possibly corresponds to TRBD2 (6 bases). This CDR3 comprises 14 residues. V was trimmed by 5 bases and J by 0 bases, leaving 11 bases between them. CDR1 and CDR2 from the germline V gene are LNHNV and YYDKDF (reference sequence). This CDR3 reads CATSVSGASYEQYF. The CDR3 DNA follows: TGTGCCACCAGCGTTTCGGGAGCCTCCTACGAGCAGTACTTC.

This chain joins TRBV12-3 or TRBV12-4 and TRBJ1-1; D is possibly TRBD1 (5 bases). This CDR3 spans 12 amino acids. Trimming took 5 bases from V and 4 from J, leaving 8 bases between them. This CDR3 is CASSRGSTEAFF. The CDR3 region has the DNA TGTGCCAGCAGTAGGGGAAGCACTGAAGCTTTCTTT.

V usage is TRBV10-3 and J usage is TRBJ1-1, with a tentative D call TRBD1 (6 bases). With 6 bases removed from V and 1 base from J, the gap between germline ends came to 15 bases. Looked up from germline, CDR1 is ENHRY and CDR2 is SYGVKD. The CDR3 runs 15 residues. The CDR3 bases are TGTGCCATCAGCGGACAGAGCGCACAGAACACTGAAGCTTTCTTT. Protein: CAISGQSAQNTEAFF.

The CDR3 loop reads CAWKLGNQPQHF. In DNA, the CDR3 is TGTGCCTGGAAGTTGGGCAATCAGCCCCAGCATTTT. This rearrangement joins TRBV30 to TRBJ1-5; no reliable D call. This CDR3 comprises 12 residues. Germline assignment: CDR1 GTSNPN and CDR2 SVGIG (reference sequence). Trimming took off 4 bases at V and 2 bases at J, with 6 bases between the two ends.

This clone was found a few times. This chain uses TRBV6-6 with TRBJ1-6; perhaps TRBD1 as D (6 bases). The CDR3 contains 14 residues. Germline V gives CDR1 MNHNY, CDR2 SVGAGI (reference sequence). V was shortened by 7 bases and J by 9 bases, with 16 bases between the two germline ends. For the CDR3, the DNA is TGTGCCAGCATTAGGGGGGTATCCGGTTCACCCCTCCACTTT. It translates to CASIRGVSGSPLHF.

The chain recombines TRBV18 with TRBJ1-1; maybe TRBD1 (5 bases). The V gene lost 3 bases and the J gene lost 5 bases, with 10 bases spanning the gap. The germline gives CDR1 KGHSH, CDR2 LQKENI. This CDR3 spans 13 amino acids. CDR3 region: CASSPEGRTEAFF. CDR3 sequence (DNA): TGTGCCAGCTCACCGGAGGGGAGAACTGAAGCTTTCTTT. The full variable domain, in which reference TRBV18 and TRBJ1-1 provide the parts outside the CDR3, is NAGVMQNPRHLVRRRGQEARLRCSPMKGHSHVYWYRQLPEEGLKFMVYLQKENIIDESGMPKERFSAEFPKEGPSILRIQQVVRGDSAAYFCASSPEGRTEAFFGQGTRLTVV.

This chain links TRBV27 with TRBJ2-1; no reliable D call. The CDR3 contains 15 residues. Trimming left V 2 bases short and J 2 bases short, with 10 bases between. Looked up from germline, CDR1 is MNHEY and CDR2 is SMNVEV (reference sequence). CDR3 in amino acids: CASSLGGKTYNEQFF. The CDR3 DNA follows: TGTGCCAGCAGTTTAGGCGGAAAGACCTACAATGAGCAGTTCTTC.

The chain has TRBV7-8 and TRBJ2-1, with a possible D match to TRBD1 (5 bases). The CDR3 totals 18 residues. Germline V gives CDR1 SGHVS, CDR2 FQNEAQ. Trimming pared 2 bases from V and 7 bases from J, leaving 24 bases between. For the CDR3, the DNA is TGTGCCAGCAGCTTAATGGGGCAGGCATCCCAAGTGAGGAATGAGCAGTTCTTC. It translates to CASSLMGQASQVRNEQFF.

The gene calls are TRBV21-1 and TRBJ2-3. TRBV21-1 is flagged as a pseudogene. The CDR3 has 14 amino acids. The CDR3 loop reads CASSKGDGTDTQYF. CDR3 DNA: TGTGCCAGCAGCAAAGGGGACGGCACAGATACGCAGTATTTT.

The rearrangement uses TRBV7-8 and TRBJ2-3; TRBD2 matches at 10 bases. CDR3 length: 16 amino acids. V gave up 8 bases and J gave up 5 bases; unmatched junction bases: 13. CDR1 and CDR2 (germline): SGHVS, FQNEAQ. As DNA, the CDR3 is TGTGCCAGCCACCTGAGGAGCGGGGGGGCCTTAGATACGCAGTATTTT. Its protein is CASHLRSGGALDTQYF.

In this sample, this clone turned up a few times. The chain joins TRBV4-1 to TRBJ2-1, with TRBD2 matching 9 bases. After removal of 1 base from V and 5 bases from J, the junction contained 9 bases not matched to a gene. The CDR3 loop spans 17 amino acids. Germline assignment: CDR1 MGHRA and CDR2 YSYEKL. CDR3 sequence (DNA): TGCGCCAGCAGCCAAGGTCCAGGACTAGCGATAAACAATGAGCAGTTCTTC. Residues: CASSQGPGLAINNEQFF.